This T cell receptor (beta chain) was captured by sequencing in a study of T cells of healthy individuals (dated by TCRdb to 2016 to 2019). Library preparation was by 5' RACE. Instrument on record: Illumina MiSeq. TCRdb reprocessed the public reads (quality trimming at Q25 with fastp, clone calling with MiXCR) and kept in-frame beta chains. Each CDR3 protein gets just one entry, which takes the most common genes and DNA from the rows behind it. Present in this sample are about 96,000 distinct CDR3 sequences, 17% of which were seen just once. The top ten hold roughly 6.2% of the sample. The germline V gene (reference sequence) provides CDR1 DFQATT and CDR2 SNEGSKA. Its CDR3 holds 13 amino acids, cysteine through phenylalanine. The sequence is cut down to CDR3 DNA, 39 bases in frame from base 1. Germline trimming amounts to 4 bases on V and 3 bases on J, with 2 as the count of junction bases outside the gene matches.

This clonotype was counted a few times. Its specific antigen is unknown. There are no base qualities to consult, and no much larger clone falls within one base. This TCR was sampled from a human donor in good health. Rearrangement joined TRBV20-1 to TRBJ2-3, with 9 bases aligning to TRBD2. CDR3 protein: CSAIAGATDTQYF. The nucleotide sequence reads TGCAGTGCTATAGCGGGAGCAACAGATACGCAGTATTTT.